The T cell receptor (beta chain) under discussion was sequenced for a study of synovial regulatory T cells in juvenile arthritis. Study-wide results and limits: Blood Treg cells that were inflammation-associated showed lower TCR diversity than other blood Treg cells.

TCRdb keeps only in-frame clones here, not all; method: immunoSEQ multiplex PCR. This sample's table has several hundred clones. Remarks on this clone: Its matching antigen is unknown.

The CDR3 consists of 16 residues. DNA was not recorded. Germline CDR1 reads LGHNA; CDR2 reads YSLEER. The V and J genes are TRBV4-3 and TRBJ2-1; checking the TCRdb D call of TRBD2 is not possible without DNA. The origin of this receptor is a donor aged 2-30 years with juvenile idiopathic arthritis. Material: Treg cells from blood. Subset specified: HLA-DR+ inflammation-associated blood Treg cells. The CDR3 here is CASSQVGTSRYNEQFF.